A selection of T cell receptor beta chains follows, all from one sample in a study of regulatory T cells in long-lasting Graves disease. One entry per CDR3 protein results from TCRdb running MiXCR on the multiplex PCR reads. The table has about 660,000 distinct CDR3 sequences, around 30% seen once. Sequencing used peripheral blood mononuclear cells (PBMCs), obtained when the disease was refractory, from a patient treated with antithyroid drugs. Receptors were obtained from a female donor with Graves disease. CDR3s include the opening cysteine and the closing phenylalanine or tryptophan. The order of the fields is clone size, V gene, J gene, D gene, CDR3 protein, CDR3 DNA. A D gene is named only where the DNA matches it firmly. Size values are once, few and many counts, or a class for expanded clones, and some rows have none.

abundance: few
v_gene: TRBV2
j_gene: TRBJ2-2
d_gene: NA
CDR3aa: CATKNGRRRGVAGELFF
CDR3nt: TGTGCCACCAAAAATGGGCGGCGGAGGGGGGTCGCCGGGGAGCTGTTTTTT

abundance: few
v_gene: TRBV9
j_gene: TRBJ1-6
d_gene: NA
CDR3aa: CASSVGPRGRNSPLHF
CDR3nt: TGTGCCAGCAGCGTAGGACCGAGGGGACGGAATTCACCCCTCCACTTT

abundance: NA
v_gene: TRBV7-2
j_gene: TRBJ1-1
d_gene: NA
CDR3aa: CASSLVPDTEAFF
CDR3nt: TGTGCCAGCAGCTTAGTTCCAGACACTGAAGCTTTCTTT

abundance: NA
v_gene: TRBV29-1
j_gene: TRBJ1-1
d_gene: NA
CDR3aa: CSVLNTEAFF
CDR3nt: TGCAGCGTATTGAACACTGAAGCTTTCTTT

abundance: many
v_gene: TRBV20-1
j_gene: TRBJ1-2
d_gene: NA
CDR3aa: CSARDSPNGYTF
CDR3nt: TGCAGTGCTAGGGACAGTCCAAATGGCTACACCTTC

abundance: NA
v_gene: TRBV10-1
j_gene: TRBJ2-7
d_gene: TRBD2
CDR3aa: CASNFLADYEQYF
CDR3nt: TGCGCCAGCAATTTTCTAGCGGATTACGAGCAGTACTTC

abundance: many
v_gene: TRBV12-3/TRBV12-4
j_gene: TRBJ1-2
d_gene: NA
CDR3aa: CASSLAPGASYGYTF
CDR3nt: TGTGCCAGCAGTTTAGCGCCAGGGGCGAGCTATGGCTACACCTTC

abundance: NA
v_gene: TRBV5-6
j_gene: TRBJ1-6
d_gene: NA
CDR3aa: CASSLWPPPGTPLHF
CDR3nt: TGTGCCAGCAGCTTGTGGCCTCCGCCAGGGACACCCCTCCACTTT

abundance: NA
v_gene: TRBV28
j_gene: TRBJ2-3
d_gene: TRBD2
CDR3aa: CASSRGLAGVDDTQYF
CDR3nt: TGTGCCAGCAGCCGAGGACTAGCGGGAGTTGACGATACGCAGTATTTT

abundance: few
v_gene: TRBV12-3/TRBV12-4
j_gene: TRBJ1-1
d_gene: TRBD1
CDR3aa: CASSRTTGAMNTEAFF
CDR3nt: TGTGCCAGCAGCCGTACTACAGGGGCTATGAACACTGAAGCTTTCTTT

abundance: many
v_gene: TRBV11-2
j_gene: TRBJ2-5
d_gene: TRBD2
CDR3aa: CASSQTSGPGAKTQYF
CDR3nt: TGTGCCAGCAGCCAAACTAGCGGTCCAGGGGCCAAGACCCAGTACTTC

abundance: NA
v_gene: TRBV20-1
j_gene: TRBJ2-7
d_gene: TRBD1
CDR3aa: CSARDNRPQGVFLFEQYF
CDR3nt: TGCAGTGCTAGAGATAATAGGCCACAGGGGGTATTTCTGTTTGAGCAGTACTTC

abundance: NA
v_gene: TRBV20-1
j_gene: TRBJ2-7
d_gene: TRBD2
CDR3aa: CSAPRISGGGAYSYEQYF
CDR3nt: TGCAGTGCCCCGCGGATTAGCGGGGGAGGGGCTTATTCCTACGAGCAGTACTTC

abundance: few
v_gene: TRBV18
j_gene: TRBJ1-1
d_gene: NA
CDR3aa: CASSPSRWVTEAFF
CDR3nt: TGTGCCAGCTCACCTTCTAGGTGGGTGACTGAAGCTTTCTTT

abundance: many
v_gene: TRBV28
j_gene: TRBJ1-1
d_gene: TRBD1
CDR3aa: CASRPDRGVFGTEAFF
CDR3nt: TGTGCCAGCAGGCCAGACAGGGGGGTGTTCGGCACTGAAGCTTTCTTT

abundance: many
v_gene: TRBV19
j_gene: TRBJ2-7
d_gene: NA
CDR3aa: CASSLGLGYYEQYF
CDR3nt: TGTGCCAGTAGTTTGGGACTTGGGTATTACGAGCAGTACTTC

abundance: few
v_gene: TRBV5-1
j_gene: TRBJ1-2
d_gene: TRBD1
CDR3aa: CASSLATGQTHTF
CDR3nt: TGCGCCAGCAGCTTGGCCACGGGACAGACTCACACCTTC

abundance: NA
v_gene: TRBV12-3/TRBV12-4
j_gene: TRBJ2-7
d_gene: NA
CDR3aa: CASSLGIAQYF
CDR3nt: TGTGCCAGCAGTTTGGGGATTGCGCAGTACTTC

abundance: few
v_gene: TRBV24-1
j_gene: TRBJ1-2
d_gene: NA
CDR3aa: CATSDPTLNYGYTF
CDR3nt: TGTGCCACCAGTGATCCAACTCTGAACTATGGCTACACCTTC

abundance: many
v_gene: TRBV6-1
j_gene: TRBJ1-1
d_gene: TRBD1
CDR3aa: CASSASTGGGTEAFF
CDR3nt: TGTGCCAGCAGTGCCTCTACAGGGGGTGGGACTGAAGCTTTCTTT

abundance: few
v_gene: TRBV24-1
j_gene: TRBJ1-5
d_gene: TRBD1
CDR3aa: CATSDSDRWDQPQHF
CDR3nt: TGTGCCACCAGTGATTCGGACAGGTGGGATCAGCCCCAGCATTTT

abundance: many
v_gene: TRBV6-1
j_gene: TRBJ2-5
d_gene: TRBD1
CDR3aa: CASSRYPDRGETQYF
CDR3nt: TGTGCCAGCAGTCGTTACCCCGACAGGGGGGAGACCCAGTACTTC